The sequence of this TCR beta chain was determined in a study of T cells in Graves' hyperthyroidism and ophthalmopathy. Study-wide background: Peripheral blood samples were taken at initial diagnosis, prior to any treatment.

Ten or more counts support this clonotype. Its antigen is unidentified. Study-level results: Ophthalmopathy and stable hyperthyroidism were separated by a 13 V-J model.

Trimming pared 0 bases from V and 0 bases from J, leaving 7 bases between. The CDR3 sequence is 14 residues long. Germline CDR1 is DFQATT and CDR2 is SNEGSKA (reference sequence). Ophthalmopathy patients had Clinical Activity Score at least 3, NOSPECS grade at least 4, duration under 3 months. Diagnostic decisions used clinical symptoms, serum thyroxine and TRAb, thyroid ultrasound and orbital computed tomography. TCR beta CDR3 sequences were amplified from RNA transcripts. TCR CDR3 regions were first amplified by RT-PCR with HTBI primers. TCRdb recomputed calls from the multiplex PCR reads with MiXCR, one row per CDR3 protein. This sample has about 640,000 distinct CDR3 sequences, with approximately 14% found just once.

This TCR was recovered from a woman aged 50 to 60 with Graves' ophthalmopathy. The chain employs TRBV20-1 and TRBJ2-3, with D unclear. Sequenced: blood. DNA for the CDR3: TGCAGTGCTAGAGACCCCGGCAGCACAGATACGCAGTATTTT. Its translation: CSARDPGSTDTQYF.